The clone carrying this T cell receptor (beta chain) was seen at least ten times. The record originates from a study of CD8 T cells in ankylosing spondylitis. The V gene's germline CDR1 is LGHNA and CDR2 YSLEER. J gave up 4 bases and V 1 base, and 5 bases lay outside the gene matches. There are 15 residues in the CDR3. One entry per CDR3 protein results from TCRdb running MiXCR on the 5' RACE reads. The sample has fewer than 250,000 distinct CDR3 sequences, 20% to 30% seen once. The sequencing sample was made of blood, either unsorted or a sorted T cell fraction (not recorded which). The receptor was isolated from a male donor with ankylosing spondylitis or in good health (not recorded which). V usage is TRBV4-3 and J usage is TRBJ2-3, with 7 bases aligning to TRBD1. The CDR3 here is CASSQVLGGSDTQYF. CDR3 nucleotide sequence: TGCGCCAGCAGCCAAGTTTTAGGGGGCTCAGATACGCAGTATTTT.